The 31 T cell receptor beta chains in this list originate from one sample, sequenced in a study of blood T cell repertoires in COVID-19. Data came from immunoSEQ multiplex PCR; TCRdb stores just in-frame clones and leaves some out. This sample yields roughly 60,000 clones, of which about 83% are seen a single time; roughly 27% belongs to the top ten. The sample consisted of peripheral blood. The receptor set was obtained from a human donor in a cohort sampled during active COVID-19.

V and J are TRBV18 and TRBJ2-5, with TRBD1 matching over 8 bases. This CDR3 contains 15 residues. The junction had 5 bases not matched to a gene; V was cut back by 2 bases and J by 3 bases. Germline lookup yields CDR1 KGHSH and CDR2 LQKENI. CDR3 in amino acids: CASSPGTGGEETQYF. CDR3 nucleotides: TGTGCCAGCTCACCAGGAACAGGGGGTGAAGAGACCCAGTACTTC. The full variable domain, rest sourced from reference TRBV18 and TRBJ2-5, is NAGVMQNPRHLVRRRGQEARLRCSPMKGHSHVYWYRQLPEEGLKFMVYLQKENIIDESGMPKERFSAEFPKEGPSILRIQQVVRGDSAAYFCASSPGTGGEETQYFGPGTRLLVL.

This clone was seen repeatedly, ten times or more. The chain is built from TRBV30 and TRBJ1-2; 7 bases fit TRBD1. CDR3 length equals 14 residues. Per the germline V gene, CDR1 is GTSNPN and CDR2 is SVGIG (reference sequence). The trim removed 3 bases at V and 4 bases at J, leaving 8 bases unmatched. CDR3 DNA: TGTGCCTGGAGCACCCCAGGGGGTTTCTATGGCTACACCTTC. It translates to CAWSTPGGFYGYTF.

This CDR3 reads CASSLSGDQPQHF. For the CDR3, the DNA is TGCGCCAGCAGCTTGTCAGGGGATCAGCCCCAGCATTTT. The J gene is TRBJ1-5, the V gene TRBV5-1; D is perhaps TRBD1 (6 bases). The CDR3 consists of 13 residues. CDR1 and CDR2 from the germline V gene are SGHRS and YFSETQ. V was clipped by 1 base and J by 5 bases, with 7 bases between them. The full variable domain, with the rest looked up from reference TRBV5-1 and TRBJ1-5, is KAGVTQTPRYLIKTRGQQVTLSCSPISGHRSVSWYQQTPGQGLQFLFEYFSETQRNKGNFPGRFSGRQFSNSRSEMNVSTLELGDSALYLCASSLSGDQPQHFGDGTRLSIL.

CDR3 coding DNA: TGTGCCAGCAGCCCACCGGGACAGTCAAAAGAGACCCAGTACTTC. The encoded protein is CASSPPGQSKETQYF. This chain connects TRBV3-1 (or the pseudogene TRBV3-2) to TRBJ2-5; 7 bases are shared with TRBD1. The CDR3 spans 15 residues. Looked up from germline, CDR1 is LGHDT and CDR2 is YNNKEL (reference sequence). Trimming cost V 4 bases and J 3 bases; bases outside gene matches: 8.

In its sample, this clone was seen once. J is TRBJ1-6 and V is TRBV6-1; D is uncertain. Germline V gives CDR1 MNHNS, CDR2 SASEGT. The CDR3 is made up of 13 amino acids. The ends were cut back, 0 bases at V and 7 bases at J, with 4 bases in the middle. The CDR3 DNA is TGTGCCAGCAGTGAAGCTGAGAATTCACCCCTCCACTTT. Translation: CASSEAENSPLHF.

This chain's CDR3 is CASSLRGSYTEAFF. The CDR3 bases are TGTGCCAGCAGCTTGAGGGGGAGTTACACTGAAGCTTTCTTT. The chain links TRBV5-6 to TRBJ1-1; D may be TRBD1 (6 bases). CDR3 length: 14 residues. Germline CDR1 SGHDT, CDR2 YYEEEE. V lost 1 base and J lost 3, with 10 bases in between.

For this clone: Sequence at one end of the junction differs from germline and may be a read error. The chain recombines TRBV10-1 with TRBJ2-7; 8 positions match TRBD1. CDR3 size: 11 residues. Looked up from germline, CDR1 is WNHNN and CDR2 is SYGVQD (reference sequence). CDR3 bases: TGCGCCAGCGGTGACAGGGGCTCGCAGTACTTC. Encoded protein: CASGDRGSQYF.

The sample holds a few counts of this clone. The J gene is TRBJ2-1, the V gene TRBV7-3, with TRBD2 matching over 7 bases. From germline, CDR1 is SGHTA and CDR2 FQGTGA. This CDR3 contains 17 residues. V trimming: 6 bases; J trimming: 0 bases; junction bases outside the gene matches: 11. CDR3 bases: TGTGCCAGCAGTCCCGCGGGACTAACGAGCTCCTACAATGAGCAGTTCTTC. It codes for CASSPAGLTSSYNEQFF. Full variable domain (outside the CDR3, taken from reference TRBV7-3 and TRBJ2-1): GAGVSQTPSNKVTEKGKYVELRCDPISGHTALYWYRQSLGQGPEFLIYFQGTGAADDSGLPNDRFFAVRPEGSVSTLKIQRTERGDSAVYLCASSPAGLTSSYNEQFFGPGTRLTVL.

CDR3 sequence reads: CASSTAKRGGNTGELFF. For the CDR3, the DNA is TGCGCCAGCAGCACCGCTAAGCGGGGGGGAAACACCGGGGAGCTGTTTTTT. The rearrangement links TRBV5-1 to TRBJ2-2; 10 bases fit TRBD2. With 4 bases clipped from V and 2 bases from J, the junction kept 8 bases outside the gene matches. CDR1 is SGHRS, CDR2 YFSETQ, per germline. This CDR3 comprises 17 residues.

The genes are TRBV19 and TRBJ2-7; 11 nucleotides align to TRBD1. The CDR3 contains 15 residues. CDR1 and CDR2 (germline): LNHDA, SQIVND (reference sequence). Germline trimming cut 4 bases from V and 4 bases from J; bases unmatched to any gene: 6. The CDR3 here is CASSSTGTGGYEQYF. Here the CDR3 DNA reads TGTGCCAGTAGTAGTACCGGGACAGGGGGTTACGAGCAGTACTTC.

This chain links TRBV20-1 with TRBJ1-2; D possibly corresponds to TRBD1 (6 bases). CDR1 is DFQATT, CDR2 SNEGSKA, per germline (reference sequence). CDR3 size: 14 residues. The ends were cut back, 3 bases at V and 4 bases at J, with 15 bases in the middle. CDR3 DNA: TGCAGTGCTAGTGAGGACAGTTATACCTATGGCTACACCTTC. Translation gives CSASEDSYTYGYTF.

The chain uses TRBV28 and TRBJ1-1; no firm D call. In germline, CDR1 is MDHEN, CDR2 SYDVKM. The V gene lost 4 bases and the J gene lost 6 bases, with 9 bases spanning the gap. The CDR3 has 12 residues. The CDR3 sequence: CASSYGIAEAFF. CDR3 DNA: TGTGCCAGCAGTTACGGTATCGCTGAAGCTTTCTTT.

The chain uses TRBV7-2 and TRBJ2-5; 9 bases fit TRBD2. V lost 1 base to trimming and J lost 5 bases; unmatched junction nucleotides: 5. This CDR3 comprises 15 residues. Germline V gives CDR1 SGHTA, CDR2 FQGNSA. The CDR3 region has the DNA TGTGCCAGCAGCTTAGTAGGGACTAGCAGGGAGACCCAGTACTTC. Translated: CASSLVGTSRETQYF.

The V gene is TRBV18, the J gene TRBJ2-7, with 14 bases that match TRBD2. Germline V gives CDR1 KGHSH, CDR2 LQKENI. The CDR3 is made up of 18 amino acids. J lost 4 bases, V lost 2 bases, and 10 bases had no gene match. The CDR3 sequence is CASSPISGTSGSLYEQYF. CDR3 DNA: TGTGCCAGCTCACCAATCTCCGGGACTAGCGGGAGTCTATACGAGCAGTACTTC.

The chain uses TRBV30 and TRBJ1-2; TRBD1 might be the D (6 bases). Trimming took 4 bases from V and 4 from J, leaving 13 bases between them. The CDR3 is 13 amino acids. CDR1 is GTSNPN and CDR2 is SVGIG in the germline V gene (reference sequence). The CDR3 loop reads CAWTEARGYGYTF. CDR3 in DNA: TGTGCCTGGACTGAGGCCAGGGGCTATGGCTACACCTTC.

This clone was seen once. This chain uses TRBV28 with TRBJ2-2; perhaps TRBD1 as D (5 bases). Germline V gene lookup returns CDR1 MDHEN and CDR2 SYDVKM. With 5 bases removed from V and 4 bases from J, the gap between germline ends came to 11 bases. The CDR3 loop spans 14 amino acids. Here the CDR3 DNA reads TGTGCCAGCAGTCCAACGACAGCCACCGGGGAGCTGTTTTTT. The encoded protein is CASSPTTATGELFF.

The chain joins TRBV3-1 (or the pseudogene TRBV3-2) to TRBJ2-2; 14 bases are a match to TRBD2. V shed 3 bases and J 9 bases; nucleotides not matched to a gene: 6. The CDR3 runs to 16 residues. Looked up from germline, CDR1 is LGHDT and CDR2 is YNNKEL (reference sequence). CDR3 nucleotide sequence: TGTGCCAGCAGCCACGGGACTAGCGGGAGCGGGCGGGAGCTGTTTTTT. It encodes CASSHGTSGSGRELFF.

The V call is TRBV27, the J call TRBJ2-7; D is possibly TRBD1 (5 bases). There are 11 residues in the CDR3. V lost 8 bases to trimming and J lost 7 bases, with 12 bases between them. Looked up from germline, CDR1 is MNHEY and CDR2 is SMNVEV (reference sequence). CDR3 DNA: TGTGCCAGCGACCCCCCAGGGGAGCAGTACTTC. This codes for CASDPPGEQYF.

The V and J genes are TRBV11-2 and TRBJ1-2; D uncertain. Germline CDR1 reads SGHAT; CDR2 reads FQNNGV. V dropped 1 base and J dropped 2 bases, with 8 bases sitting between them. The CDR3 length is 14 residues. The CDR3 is CASSLGAENYGYTF. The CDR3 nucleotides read TGTGCCAGCAGCTTAGGGGCTGAAAACTATGGCTACACCTTC.

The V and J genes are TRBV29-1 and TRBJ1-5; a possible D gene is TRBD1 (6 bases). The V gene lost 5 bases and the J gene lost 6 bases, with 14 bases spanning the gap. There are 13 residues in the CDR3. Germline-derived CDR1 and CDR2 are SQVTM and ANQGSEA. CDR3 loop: CSVRLAQGQPQHF. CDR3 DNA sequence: TGCAGCGTTCGGCTCGCACAGGGTCAGCCCCAGCATTTT.

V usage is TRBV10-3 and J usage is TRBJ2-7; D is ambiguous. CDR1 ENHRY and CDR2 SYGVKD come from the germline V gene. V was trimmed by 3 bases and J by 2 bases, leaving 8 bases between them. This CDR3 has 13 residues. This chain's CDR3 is CAISEGATYEQYF. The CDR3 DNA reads TGTGCCATCAGTGAAGGAGCAACCTACGAGCAGTACTTC.

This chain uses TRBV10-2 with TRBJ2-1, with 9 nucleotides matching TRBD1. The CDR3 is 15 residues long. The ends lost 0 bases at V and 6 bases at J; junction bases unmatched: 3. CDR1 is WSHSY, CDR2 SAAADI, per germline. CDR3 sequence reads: CASSESGTGSNEQFF. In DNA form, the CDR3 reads TGCGCCAGCAGTGAGTCAGGGACAGGGAGCAATGAGCAGTTCTTC.

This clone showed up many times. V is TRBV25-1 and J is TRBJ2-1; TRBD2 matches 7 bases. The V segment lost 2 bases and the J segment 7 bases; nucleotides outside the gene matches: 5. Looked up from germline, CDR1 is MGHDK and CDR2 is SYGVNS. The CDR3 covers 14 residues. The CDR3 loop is CASSEAGERNEQFF. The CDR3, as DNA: TGTGCCAGCAGTGAAGCGGGAGAGCGAAATGAGCAGTTCTTC.

CDR3: CAWKVQDSNQPQHF. Here the CDR3 DNA reads TGTGCCTGGAAAGTACAGGATAGCAATCAGCCCCAGCATTTT. V gene TRBV30 combines with J gene TRBJ1-5; possibly TRBD1 for D (5 bases). CDR3 length: 14 residues. Germline V gives CDR1 GTSNPN, CDR2 SVGIG (reference sequence). Trimming took 4 bases from V and 0 from J, leaving 10 bases between them. The whole variable domain, filled in from reference TRBV30 and TRBJ1-5, reads SQTIHQWPATLVQPVGSPLSLECTVEGTSNPNLYWYRQAAGRGLQLLFYSVGIGQISSEVPQNLSASRPQDRQFILSSKKLLLSDSGFYLCAWKVQDSNQPQHFGDGTRLSIL.

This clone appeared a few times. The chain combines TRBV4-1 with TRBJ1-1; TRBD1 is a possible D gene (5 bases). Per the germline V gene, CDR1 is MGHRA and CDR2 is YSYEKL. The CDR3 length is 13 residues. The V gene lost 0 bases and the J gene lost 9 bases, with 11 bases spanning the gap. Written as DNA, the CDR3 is TGCGCCAGCAGCCAAGAAAGGGAGGGGCAAGCTTTCTTT. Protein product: CASSQEREGQAFF.

The CDR3 spells CASSINRGPNQPQHF. The CDR3 DNA sequence: TGTGCCAGTAGTATTAACAGGGGCCCCAATCAGCCCCAGCATTTT. The chain has TRBV19 and TRBJ1-5; 7 nucleotides align to TRBD1. With 3 bases clipped from V and 3 bases from J, the junction kept 5 bases outside the gene matches. The CDR3 covers 15 residues. Germline values: CDR1 LNHDA, CDR2 SQIVND (reference sequence).

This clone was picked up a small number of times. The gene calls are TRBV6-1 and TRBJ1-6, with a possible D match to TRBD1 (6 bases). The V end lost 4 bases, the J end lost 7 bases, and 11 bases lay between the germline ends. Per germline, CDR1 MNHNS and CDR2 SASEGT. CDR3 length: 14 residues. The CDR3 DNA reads TGTGCCAGCAGTGGGGACACGGCGAATTCACCCCTCCACTTT. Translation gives CASSGDTANSPLHF.

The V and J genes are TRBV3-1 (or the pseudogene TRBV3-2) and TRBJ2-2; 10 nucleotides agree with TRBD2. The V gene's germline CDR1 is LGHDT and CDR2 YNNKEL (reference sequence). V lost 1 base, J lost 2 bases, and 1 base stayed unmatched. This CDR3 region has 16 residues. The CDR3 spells CASSQGLAGNTGELFF. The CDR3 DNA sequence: TGTGCCAGCAGCCAAGGACTAGCGGGCAACACCGGGGAGCTGTTTTTT.

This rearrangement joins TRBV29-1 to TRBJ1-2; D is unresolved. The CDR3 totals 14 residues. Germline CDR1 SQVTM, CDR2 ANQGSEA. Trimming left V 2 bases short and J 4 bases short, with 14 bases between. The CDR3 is CSVEKPPGGYGYTF. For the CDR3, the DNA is TGCAGCGTTGAAAAACCCCCAGGAGGCTATGGCTACACCTTC. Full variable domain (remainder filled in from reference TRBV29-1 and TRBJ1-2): SAVISQKPSRDICQRGTSLTIQCQVDSQVTMMFWYRQQPGQSLTLIATANQGSEATYESGFVIDKFPISRPNLTFSTLTVSNMSPEDSSIYLCSVEKPPGGYGYTFGSGTRLTVV.

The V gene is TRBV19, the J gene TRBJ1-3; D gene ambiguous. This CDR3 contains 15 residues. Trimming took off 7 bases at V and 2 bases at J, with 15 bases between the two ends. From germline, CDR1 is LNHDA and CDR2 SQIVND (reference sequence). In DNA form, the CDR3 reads TGTGCCAGTAAAGAGAGTGGAGGACCTGGAAACACCATATATTTT. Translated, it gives CASKESGGPGNTIYF.

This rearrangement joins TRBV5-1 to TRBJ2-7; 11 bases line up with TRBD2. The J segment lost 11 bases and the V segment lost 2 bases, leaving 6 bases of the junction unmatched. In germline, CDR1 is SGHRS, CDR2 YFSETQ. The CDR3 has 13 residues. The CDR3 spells CASSLNGLAGEYF. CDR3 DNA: TGCGCCAGCAGCTTAAACGGACTAGCGGGCGAGTACTTC.